This T cell receptor (beta chain) was captured by sequencing in a study of cytotoxic CD8 clonotypes in ibrutinib-treated CLL. CDR3 length: 11 residues. V was shortened by 8 bases and J by 3 bases, with 7 bases between the two germline ends. From germline, CDR1 is MNHEY and CDR2 SVGAGI. Some clones are missing from TCRdb's copy, which holds only in-frame ones; the method was immunoSEQ multiplex PCR. Altogether 130,000 or so clones are present, approximately 77% being singletons, with the ten largest covering approximately 27%. The TCR comes from a human donor with chronic lymphocytic leukemia. The V and J genes are TRBV6-5 and TRBJ1-1; D may be TRBD1 (5 bases). The material sequenced was PBMCs, taken after 12 months of ibrutinib treatment. The CDR3 is CASQGYTEAFF. CDR3 sequence (DNA): TGTGCCAGCCAGGGCTACACTGAAGCTTTCTTT.